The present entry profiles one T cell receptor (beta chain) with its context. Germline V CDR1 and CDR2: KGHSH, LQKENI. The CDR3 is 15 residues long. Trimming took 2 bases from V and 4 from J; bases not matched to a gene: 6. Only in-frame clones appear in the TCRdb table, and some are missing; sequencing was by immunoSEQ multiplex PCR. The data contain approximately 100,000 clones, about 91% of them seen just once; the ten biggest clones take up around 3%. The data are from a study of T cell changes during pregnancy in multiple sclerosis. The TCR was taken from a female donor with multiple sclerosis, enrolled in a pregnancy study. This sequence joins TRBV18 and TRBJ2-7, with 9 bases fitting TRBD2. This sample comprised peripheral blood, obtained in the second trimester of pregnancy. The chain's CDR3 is CASSPGSGSAYEQYF. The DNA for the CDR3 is TGTGCCAGCTCACCAGGTAGCGGGAGTGCTTACGAGCAGTACTTC.